The clone carrying this TCR beta chain was detected a few times. The ends were cut back, 4 bases at V and 6 bases at J, with 19 bases in the middle. The CDR3 covers 15 residues. The germline gives CDR1 GTSNPN, CDR2 SVGIG (reference sequence). These data belong to a study of Graves' ophthalmopathy and Graves' hyperthyroidism. Amplification of the TCR beta CDR3 regions used RNA transcripts (as template). An initial RT-PCR round employing HTBI primers preceded a second-round multiplex PCR. A single record per CDR3 protein comes from TCRdb applying MiXCR to the multiplex PCR reads. The profile shows over 500,000 distinct CDR3 sequences, around a fifth of them singletons.

This TCR was recovered from a woman in her late teens or twenties with stable Graves' hyperthyroidism. Some clones in this sample may be carry-over from other donors' samples. Sequences were obtained from peripheral blood. V and J are TRBV30 and TRBJ1-5; no firm D call. CDR3: CAWNVGGHCSQPQHF. CDR3 coding DNA: TGTGCCTGGAATGTAGGAGGGCATTGCAGTCAGCCCCAGCATTTT.